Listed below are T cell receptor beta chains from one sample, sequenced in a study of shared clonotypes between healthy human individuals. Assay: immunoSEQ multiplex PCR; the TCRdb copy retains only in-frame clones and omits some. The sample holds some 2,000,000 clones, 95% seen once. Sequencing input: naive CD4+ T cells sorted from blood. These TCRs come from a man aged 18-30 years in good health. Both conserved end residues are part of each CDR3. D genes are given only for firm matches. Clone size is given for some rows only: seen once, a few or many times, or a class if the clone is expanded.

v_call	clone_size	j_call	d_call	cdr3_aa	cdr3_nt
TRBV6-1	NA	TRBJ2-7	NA	CASSDRGQTYEQYF	TGTGCCAGCAGTGACAGAGGACAGACCTACGAGCAGTACTTC
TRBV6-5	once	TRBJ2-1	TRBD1	CASSYQGAGYNEQFF	TGTGCCAGCAGTTACCAGGGGGCGGGTTACAATGAGCAGTTCTTC
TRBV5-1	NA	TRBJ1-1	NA	CASSLGQAVEAFF	TGCGCCAGCAGCTTGGGGCAGGCAGTTGAAGCTTTCTTT
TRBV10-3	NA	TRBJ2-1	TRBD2	CAISESGLAGALGDEQFF	TGTGCCATCAGTGAGTCGGGGCTAGCGGGGGCACTCGGGGATGAGCAGTTCTTC
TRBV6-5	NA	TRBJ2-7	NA	CASRTVGGDEQYF	TGTGCCAGCAGGACTGTAGGGGGAGACGAGCAGTACTTC
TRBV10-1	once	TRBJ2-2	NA	CASRQGNTGELFF	TGCGCCAGCAGGCAGGGGAACACCGGGGAGCTGTTTTTT
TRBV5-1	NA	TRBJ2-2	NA	CASTTISSKNTGELFF	TGCGCCAGCACCACAATTTCCTCTAAAAACACCGGGGAGCTGTTTTTT
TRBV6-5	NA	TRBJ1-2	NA	CASSSRALGHYGYTF	TGTGCCAGCAGTTCCAGGGCCTTGGGGCACTATGGCTACACCTTC
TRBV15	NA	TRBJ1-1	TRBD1	CALSPGQGVNTEAFF	TGTGCCCTATCCCCGGGACAGGGCGTAAACACTGAAGCTTTCTTT
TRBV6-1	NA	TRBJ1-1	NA	CASSDFRGYAGEFTEAFF	TGTGCCAGCAGTGACTTTAGAGGCTACGCGGGGGAGTTCACTGAAGCTTTCTTT
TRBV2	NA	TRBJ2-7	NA	CASSEAGTGYF	TGTGCCAGCAGTGAAGCGGGGACTGGGTACTTC
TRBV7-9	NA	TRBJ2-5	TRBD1	CASSLAGQGGETQYF	TGTGCCAGCAGCTTAGCGGGACAGGGGGGAGAGACCCAGTACTTC
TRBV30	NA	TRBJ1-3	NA	CACTSTSGNTIYF	TGTGCCTGCACAAGTACCTCTGGAAACACCATATATTTT
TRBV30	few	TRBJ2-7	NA	CAWSVHGSPKQYF	TGTGCCTGGAGTGTACATGGGAGCCCCAAGCAGTACTTC
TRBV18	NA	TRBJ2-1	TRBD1	CASSQDWGTDNEQFF	TGTGCCAGCTCACAGGACTGGGGGACAGACAATGAGCAGTTCTTC
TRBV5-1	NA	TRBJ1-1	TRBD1	CASSEMTGSPEAFF	TGCGCCAGCAGCGAGATGACAGGGAGTCCTGAAGCTTTCTTT
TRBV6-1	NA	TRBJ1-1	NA	CASSESSVIEAFF	TGTGCCAGCAGTGAATCATCGGTCATAGAAGCTTTCTTT
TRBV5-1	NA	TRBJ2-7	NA	CASSPGLWTYPGEQYF	TGCGCCAGCAGCCCGGGACTCTGGACATACCCGGGCGAGCAGTACTTC
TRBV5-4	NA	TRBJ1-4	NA	CASSVDENEKLFF	TGTGCCAGCAGCGTGGATGAGAATGAAAAACTGTTTTTT
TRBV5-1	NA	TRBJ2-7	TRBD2	CASSPRLAGGQYF	TGCGCCAGCAGCCCCAGACTAGCGGGAGGTCAGTACTTC